This T cell receptor beta chain was obtained from a study of blood T cell repertoires in COVID-19. In the study overall: T cells, B-cell-depleted T cells, or PBMCs provided the cDNA or gDNA that served as material.

Residents of around 24 US areas, aged about 18 to 95 years, made up the participants. The assay was immunoSEQ multiplex PCR, and TCRdb's table has in-frame clones only and misses some. Of about 370,000 clones listed, 80% to 95% were seen once; the top ten hold about 0.9%. The CDR3 spans 18 residues. Trimming cost V 4 bases and J 2 bases; bases outside gene matches: 12. The germline CDR1 and CDR2 sequences are SGHKS and YYEKEE (reference sequence). The TCR comes from a woman aged 40 to 50 who had been exposed to COVID-19. The chain links TRBV5-5 to TRBJ2-1; TRBD1 matches 10 bases. Sequencing was performed on PBMCs or T cells enriched from blood (not recorded which). CDR3 region: CASSRDRGSGLPYNEQFF. The CDR3, as DNA: TGTGCCAGCAGCCGGGACAGGGGCTCGGGACTTCCCTACAATGAGCAGTTCTTC. Full variable domain (rest looked up from reference TRBV5-5 and TRBJ2-1): DAGVTQSPTHLIKTRGQQVTLRCSPISGHKSVSWYQQVLGQGPQFIFQYYEKEERGRGNFPDRFSARQFPNYSSELNVNALLLGDSALYLCASSRDRGSGLPYNEQFFGPGTRLTVL.